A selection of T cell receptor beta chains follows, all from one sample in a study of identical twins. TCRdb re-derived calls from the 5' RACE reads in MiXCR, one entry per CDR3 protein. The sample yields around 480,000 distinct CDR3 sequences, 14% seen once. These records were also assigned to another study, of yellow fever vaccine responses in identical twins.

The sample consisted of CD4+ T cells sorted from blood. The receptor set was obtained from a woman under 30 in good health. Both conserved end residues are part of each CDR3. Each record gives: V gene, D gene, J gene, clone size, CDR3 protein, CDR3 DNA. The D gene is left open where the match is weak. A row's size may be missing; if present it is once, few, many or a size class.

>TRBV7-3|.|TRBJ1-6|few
CASSAIEGSPLHF
TGTGCCAGCAGCGCGATCGAAGGGTCACCCCTCCACTTT
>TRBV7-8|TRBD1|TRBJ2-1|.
CASSFGQGVLDEQFF
TGTGCCAGCAGCTTTGGACAGGGGGTGCTGGATGAGCAGTTCTTC
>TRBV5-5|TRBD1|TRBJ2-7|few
CASSPSTGTASYEQYF
TGTGCCAGCAGCCCCAGTACCGGGACAGCTTCCTACGAGCAGTACTTC
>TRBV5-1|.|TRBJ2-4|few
CASSFDHTRGAKNIQYF
TGCGCCAGCAGCTTCGACCACACCCGGGGGGCCAAAAACATTCAGTACTTC
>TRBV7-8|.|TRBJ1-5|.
CASTLIGGRGNQPQHF
TGTGCCAGCACCCTAATCGGAGGACGAGGCAATCAGCCCCAGCATTTT
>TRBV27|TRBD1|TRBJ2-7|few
CASSLWAVGQGEQYF
TGTGCCAGCAGTCTATGGGCCGTGGGACAGGGCGAGCAGTACTTC
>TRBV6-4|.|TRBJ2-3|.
CASIGGVSADTQYF
TGTGCCAGCATCGGCGGGGTGAGCGCAGATACGCAGTATTTT
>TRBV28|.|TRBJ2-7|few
CASSEGQGPHEQYF
TGTGCCAGCAGTGAGGGGCAGGGTCCCCACGAGCAGTACTTC
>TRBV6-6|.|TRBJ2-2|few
CASSRGGAGELFF
TGTGCCAGCAGCCGAGGGGGGGCCGGGGAGCTGTTTTTT
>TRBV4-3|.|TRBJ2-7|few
CASSQHWYGGGTTYEQYF
TGCGCCAGCAGCCAACACTGGTACGGGGGAGGAACCACCTACGAGCAGTACTTC
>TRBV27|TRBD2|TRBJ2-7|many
CASSFSGGYEQYF
TGTGCCAGCAGTTTTAGCGGGGGTTACGAGCAGTACTTC
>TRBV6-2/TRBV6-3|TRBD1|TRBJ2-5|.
CASSPARGIGETQYF
TGTGCCAGCAGTCCCGCCAGGGGGATCGGAGAGACCCAGTACTTC
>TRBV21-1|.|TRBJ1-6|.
CASSNLPKPGLSYNSPLHF
TGTGCCAGCAGCAACCTACCCAAGCCAGGGTTATCCTATAATTCACCCCTCCACTTT
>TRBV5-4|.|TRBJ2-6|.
CASSLPRASSGANVLTF
TGTGCCAGCAGCCTGCCGCGGGCAAGCTCTGGGGCCAACGTCCTGACTTTC
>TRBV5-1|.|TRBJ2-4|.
CASSPVSTGAKNIQYF
TGCGCCAGCAGCCCAGTTAGCACTGGAGCCAAAAACATTCAGTACTTC
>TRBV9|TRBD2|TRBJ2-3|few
CASSVTSGATDTQYF
TGTGCCAGCAGCGTGACTAGCGGGGCCACAGATACGCAGTATTTT
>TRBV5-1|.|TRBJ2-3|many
CASSLGRSEDTQYF
TGCGCCAGCAGCTTGGGCCGCTCTGAGGATACGCAGTATTTT
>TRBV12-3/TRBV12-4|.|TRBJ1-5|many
CASSNEGWSNQPQHF
TGTGCCAGCAGTAACGAGGGGTGGAGCAATCAGCCCCAGCATTTT
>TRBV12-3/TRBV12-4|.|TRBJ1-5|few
CASSITGNQPQHF
TGTGCCAGCAGTATAACGGGCAATCAGCCCCAGCATTTT
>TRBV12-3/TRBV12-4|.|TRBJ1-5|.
CASSPGQFNQPQHF
TGTGCCAGCAGTCCCGGACAGTTCAATCAGCCCCAGCATTTT
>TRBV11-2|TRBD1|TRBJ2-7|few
CASSLDGTATYEQYF
TGTGCCAGCAGCTTAGACGGGACAGCTACCTACGAGCAGTACTTC
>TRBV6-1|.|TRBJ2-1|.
CASRDRRGGGNEQFF
TGTGCCAGCAGAGATAGAAGGGGAGGGGGCAATGAGCAGTTCTTC
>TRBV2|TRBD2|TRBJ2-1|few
CASSTGTSGNNEQFF
TGTGCCAGCAGTACTGGGACTAGCGGTAACAATGAGCAGTTCTTC
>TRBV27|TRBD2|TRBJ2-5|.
CASSLYGAGASGYETQYF
TGTGCCAGCAGTTTATACGGAGCGGGGGCCTCGGGTTACGAGACCCAGTACTTC
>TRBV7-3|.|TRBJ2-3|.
CASSSTQDRTSTDTQYF
TGTGCCAGCAGCTCCACGCAGGACAGAACTAGCACAGATACGCAGTATTTT
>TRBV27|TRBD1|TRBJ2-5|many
CASSLVRGQGTQYF
TGTGCCAGCAGTTTGGTTAGGGGGCAGGGGACCCAGTACTTC
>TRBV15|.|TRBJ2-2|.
CATSSRAGGLFF
TGTGCCACCAGCAGTAGGGCCGGGGGGCTGTTTTTT
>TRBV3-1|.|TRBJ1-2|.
CASSQQGQGYTF
TGTGCCAGCAGCCAACAGGGGCAAGGCTACACCTTC
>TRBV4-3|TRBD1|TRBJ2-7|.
CASSHPSPGQHNREQYF
TGCGCCAGCAGCCATCCCTCACCGGGACAGCACAATAGGGAGCAGTACTTC
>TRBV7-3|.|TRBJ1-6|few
CASSLRTEGSPLHF
TGTGCCAGCAGCTTACGGACTGAGGGGTCACCCCTCCACTTT
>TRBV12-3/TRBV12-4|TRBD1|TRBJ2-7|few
CASSLVGQGLGEQYF
TGTGCCAGCAGTCTTGTAGGACAGGGTCTGGGCGAGCAGTACTTC
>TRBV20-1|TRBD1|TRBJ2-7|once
CSAQGQGAGQYF
TGCAGTGCCCAGGGACAGGGGGCTGGGCAGTACTTC
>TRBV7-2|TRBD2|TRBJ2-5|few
CASSAGLAVQETQYF
TGTGCCAGCAGCGCGGGACTAGCGGTCCAAGAGACCCAGTACTTC
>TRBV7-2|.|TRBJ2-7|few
CASSLGLEYYEQYF
TGTGCCAGCAGCTTGGGCCTTGAATACTACGAGCAGTACTTC
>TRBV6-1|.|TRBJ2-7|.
CASSEPKTRYEQYF
TGTGCCAGCAGTGAACCCAAAACCAGGTACGAGCAGTACTTC
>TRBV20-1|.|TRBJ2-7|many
CSASTGPYEQYF
TGCAGTGCTAGTACAGGCCCATACGAGCAGTACTTC
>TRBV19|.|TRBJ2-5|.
CASSMRDRSFGETQYF
TGTGCCAGTAGTATGCGGGACAGAAGTTTCGGTGAGACCCAGTACTTC
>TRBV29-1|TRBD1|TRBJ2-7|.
CSVRDSYYEQYF
TGCAGCGTTCGGGACAGCTACTACGAGCAGTACTTC
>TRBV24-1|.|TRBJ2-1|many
CATSAGDRNEQFF
TGTGCCACCAGTGCTGGAGATAGGAATGAGCAGTTCTTC
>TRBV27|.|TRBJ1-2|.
CASREIGRGASDYGYTF
TGTGCCAGCAGGGAGATCGGGCGGGGGGCATCCGACTATGGCTACACCTTC
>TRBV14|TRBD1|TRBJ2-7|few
CASSPRDRYYEQYF
TGTGCCAGCAGCCCCCGGGACAGGTACTACGAGCAGTACTTC
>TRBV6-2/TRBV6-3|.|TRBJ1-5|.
CASSYFGGGIQPQHF
TGTGCCAGCAGTTACTTCGGCGGGGGGATCCAGCCCCAGCATTTT
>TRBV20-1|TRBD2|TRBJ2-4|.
CSARGGRALRNIQYF
TGCAGTGCTAGAGGCGGGAGGGCCCTGAGAAACATTCAGTACTTC
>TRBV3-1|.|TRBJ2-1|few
CASSQGVRSRANNEQFF
TGTGCCAGCAGCCAAGGGGTTCGAAGCCGAGCGAACAATGAGCAGTTCTTC
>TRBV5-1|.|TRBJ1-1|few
CATTTREKMNTEAFF
TGCGCCACCACTACCCGGGAGAAGATGAACACTGAAGCTTTCTTT
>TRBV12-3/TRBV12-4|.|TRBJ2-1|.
CASSLWARDLGFF
TGTGCCAGCAGTTTGTGGGCTCGCGACCTCGGGTTCTTC
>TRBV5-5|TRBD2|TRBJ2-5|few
CASSRGLAGAKGETQYF
TGTGCCAGCAGCCGGGGACTAGCGGGAGCGAAAGGAGAGACCCAGTACTTC
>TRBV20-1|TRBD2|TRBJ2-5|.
CSARLAGQETQYF
TGCAGTGCTAGACTAGCGGGGCAAGAGACCCAGTACTTC
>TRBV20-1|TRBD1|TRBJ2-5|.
CTGQGKETQYF
TGCACTGGACAGGGTAAAGAGACCCAGTACTTC
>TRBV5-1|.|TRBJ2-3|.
CASSLWVSSDASTDTQYF
TGCGCCAGCAGCTTGTGGGTGTCGTCAGATGCTAGCACAGATACGCAGTATTTT